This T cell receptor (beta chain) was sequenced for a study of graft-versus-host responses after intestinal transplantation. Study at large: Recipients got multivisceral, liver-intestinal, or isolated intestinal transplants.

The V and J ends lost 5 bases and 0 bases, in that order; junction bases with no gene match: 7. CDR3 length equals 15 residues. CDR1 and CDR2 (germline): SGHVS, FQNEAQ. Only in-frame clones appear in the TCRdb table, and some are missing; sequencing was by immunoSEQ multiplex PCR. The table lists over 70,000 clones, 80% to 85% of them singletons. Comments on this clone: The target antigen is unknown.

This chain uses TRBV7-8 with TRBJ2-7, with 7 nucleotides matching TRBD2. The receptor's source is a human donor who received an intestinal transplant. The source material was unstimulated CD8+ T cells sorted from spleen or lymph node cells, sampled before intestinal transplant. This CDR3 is CASSMGDYSSYEQYF. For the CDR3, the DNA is TGTGCCAGCAGCATGGGGGACTACTCCTCCTACGAGCAGTACTTC.